Listed here are 18 T cell receptor beta chains from one sample, sequenced in a study of blood T cell repertoires in COVID-19. Some clones are missing from TCRdb's copy, which holds only in-frame ones; the method was immunoSEQ multiplex PCR. The sample consists of some 270,000 clones, about 80% of them appearing once. The material sequenced was peripheral blood. The receptors shown here come from a person aged 65 to 85 with COVID-19, enrolled during active disease.

J is TRBJ1-2 and V is TRBV28; TRBD1 aligns across 7 bases. Germline CDR1 MDHEN, CDR2 SYDVKM. Germline trimming cut 2 bases from V and 6 bases from J; bases unmatched to any gene: 9. CDR3 size: 15 residues. The CDR3 DNA sequence: TGTGCCAGCAGTTTAAATTCAGGGGGGCGTAATGGCTACACCTTC. It translates to CASSLNSGGRNGYTF.

Comments on this clone: Other DNA sequences in the same sample also yield this CDR3. The chain is built from TRBV19 and TRBJ1-5, with no clear D. The germline CDR1 and CDR2 sequences are LNHDA and SQIVND (reference sequence). The CDR3 loop spans 13 amino acids. The V gene lost 8 bases and the J gene lost 5 bases, with 13 bases spanning the gap. CDR3 loop: CASSASVDQPQHF. CDR3 in DNA: TGTGCCAGTTCCGCGAGTGTCGATCAGCCCCAGCATTTT. Drawing the rest from reference TRBV19 and TRBJ1-5, the complete variable domain is DGGITQSPKYLFRKEGQNVTLSCEQNLNHDAMYWYRQDPGQGLRLIYYSQIVNDFQKGDIAEGYSVSREKKESFPLTVTSAQKNPTAFYLCASSASVDQPQHFGDGTRLSIL.

The rearrangement uses TRBV28 and TRBJ2-6; perhaps TRBD1 as D (7 bases). This CDR3 is built from 13 residues. The germline gives CDR1 MDHEN, CDR2 SYDVKM. V lost 10 bases to trimming and J lost 9 bases, with 16 bases between them. The CDR3, as DNA: TGTGCCACCGCGGGACAGCCTCACAACGTCCTGACTTTC. Its protein is CATAGQPHNVLTF.

The J gene is TRBJ1-2, the V gene TRBV18; 8 nucleotides line up with TRBD1. The germline V gene encodes CDR1 KGHSH and CDR2 LQKENI. J lost 6 bases, V lost 6 bases, and 9 bases had no gene match. The CDR3 runs to 14 residues. CDR3 sequence: CASSPDDRGNGYTF. In DNA form, the CDR3 reads TGTGCCAGCTCTCCCGACGACAGGGGAAATGGCTACACCTTC.

The chain carries TRBV5-4 and TRBJ2-1; 11 bases are a match to TRBD2. The CDR3 length is 16 residues. After removal of 3 bases from V and 3 bases from J, the junction contained 5 bases not matched to a gene. Germline V lookup: CDR1 SGHNT, CDR2 YYREEE (reference sequence). The CDR3 loop is CASSSRTSGSYNEQFF. CDR3 in DNA: TGTGCCAGCAGCTCGCGCACTAGCGGGAGCTACAATGAGCAGTTCTTC.

This chain uses TRBV4-3 with TRBJ2-7; TRBD1 matches at 10 bases. V was clipped by 1 base and J by 2 bases; unmatched bases: 5. This CDR3 is built from 16 residues. From germline, CDR1 is LGHNA and CDR2 YSLEER. The CDR3 loop is CASSQGFGTGAYEQYF. In nucleotides, the CDR3 is TGCGCCAGCAGCCAAGGTTTCGGGACAGGGGCCTACGAGCAGTACTTC.

The CDR3 sequence: CASSYQRGTGANVLTF. The CDR3 bases are TGTGCCAGCAGTTACCAGAGGGGGACTGGGGCCAACGTCCTGACTTTC. V usage is TRBV6-5 and J usage is TRBJ2-6, with D maybe TRBD1 (6 bases). Germline CDR1 and CDR2: MNHEY and SVGAGI. The CDR3 has 16 amino acids. V was shortened by 2 bases and J by 2 bases, with 10 bases between the two germline ends.

V gene TRBV2 combines with J gene TRBJ1-4; D is undetermined. The CDR3 contains 15 residues. Germline CDR1 is SNHLY and CDR2 is FYNNEI. Trimming removed 6 bases from V and 10 bases from J, with 21 bases in between. The CDR3 protein is CASSELGSNEAKLFF. The CDR3 DNA reads as TGTGCCAGCAGCGAGCTCGGGTCGAATGAGGCAAAACTGTTTTTT.

The chain employs TRBV6-2 or TRBV6-3 and TRBJ2-1; 15 bases align to TRBD2. The CDR3 is made up of 16 amino acids. Germline-derived CDR1 and CDR2 are MNHEY and SVGEGT. V shed 5 bases and J 7 bases; nucleotides not matched to a gene: 6. Written as DNA, the CDR3 is TGTGCCAGCAGTCTAGGGACTAGCGGGAGGAGGAATGAGCAGTTCTTC. Amino acids: CASSLGTSGRRNEQFF.

The V call is TRBV15, the J call TRBJ2-1, with 13 bases that match TRBD2. V was clipped by 0 bases and J by 9 bases; unmatched bases: 5. Germline V CDR1 and CDR2: LNHNV, YYDKDF (reference sequence). The CDR3 runs to 16 residues. The CDR3 sequence: CATSREPGLAGLEQFF. The CDR3 nucleotides are TGTGCCACCAGCAGAGAACCGGGACTAGCGGGACTTGAGCAGTTCTTC. Together with reference TRBV15 and TRBJ2-1, the CDR3 gives the full variable domain: DAMVIQNPRYQVTQFGKPVTLSCSQTLNHNVMYWYQQKSSQAPKLLFHYYDKDFNNEADTPDNFQSRRPNTSFCFLDIRSPGLGDTAMYLCATSREPGLAGLEQFFGPGTRLTVL.

This clone was seen only once. J is TRBJ2-7 and V is TRBV4-3, with no clear D. The CDR3 length is 14 residues. Per germline, CDR1 LGHNA and CDR2 YSLEER. V was shortened by 0 bases and J by 7 bases, with 13 bases between the two germline ends. This CDR3 is CASSQDSARLEQYF. The CDR3 nucleotides are TGCGCCAGCAGCCAAGACTCTGCCAGATTGGAGCAGTACTTC.

The chain links TRBV4-2 to TRBJ2-3; 7 bases are a match to TRBD2. Trimming at V came to 1 base and at J to 3 bases, leaving 7 bases not matched to a gene. The germline V gene has CDR1 LGHNA and CDR2 YNFKEQ. The CDR3 runs to 16 residues. CDR3 residues: CASSQVAGVFTDTQYF. The CDR3 DNA sequence: TGTGCCAGCAGCCAAGTTGCGGGAGTATTTACAGATACGCAGTATTTT.

This chain connects TRBV28 to TRBJ2-7, with 9 bases that match TRBD2. Germline CDR1 MDHEN, CDR2 SYDVKM. The CDR3 sequence is 14 residues long. J lost 2 bases, V lost 5 bases, and 4 bases had no gene match. CDR3 DNA: TGTGCCAGCAGTGTTAGCGGGAGAGCCTACGAGCAGTACTTC. The encoded protein is CASSVSGRAYEQYF.

The chain joins TRBV11-2 to TRBJ2-7, with 9 bases identical to TRBD1. Trimming at V came to 5 bases and at J to 4 bases, leaving 12 bases not matched to a gene. The CDR3 loop spans 16 amino acids. Germline CDR1 reads SGHAT; CDR2 reads FQNNGV. The CDR3 DNA sequence: TGTGCCAGCAGCAGATCGGGACAGGGACCCTTATACGAGCAGTACTTC. Translating gives CASSRSGQGPLYEQYF. The full variable domain, rest sourced from reference TRBV11-2 and TRBJ2-7, is EAGVAQSPRYKIIEKRQSVAFWCNPISGHATLYWYQQILGQGPKLLIQFQNNGVVDDSQLPKDRFSAERLKGVDSTLKIQPAKLEDSAVYLCASSRSGQGPLYEQYFGPGTRLTVT.

The rearrangement joins TRBV29-1 to TRBJ2-3, with D possibly being TRBD2 (6 bases). From germline, CDR1 is SQVTM and CDR2 ANQGSEA. Trimming took off 2 bases at V and 2 bases at J, with 11 bases between the two ends. This CDR3 has 14 amino acids. For the CDR3, the DNA is TGCAGCGTTGAATCTAGCGCGTCCACAGATACGCAGTATTTT. It is translated as CSVESSASTDTQYF.

The rearrangement joins TRBV20-1 to TRBJ2-5; TRBD2 might be the D (6 bases). Trimming took 3 bases from V and 5 from J, leaving 16 bases between them. From germline, CDR1 is DFQATT and CDR2 SNEGSKA (reference sequence). The length of the CDR3 is 14 residues. As DNA, the CDR3 is TGCAGTGCTAGTCGGGGGACTGGGGGGGAGACCCAGTACTTC. It yields the protein CSASRGTGGETQYF.

This clone is a singleton in its sample. The V call is TRBV19, the J call TRBJ2-7, with 10 bases aligning to TRBD1. This CDR3 region has 15 residues. CDR1 is LNHDA and CDR2 is SQIVND in the germline V gene (reference sequence). V shed 2 bases and J 6 bases; nucleotides not matched to a gene: 7. The DNA for the CDR3 is TGTGCCAGTAGTATACTGGGGACAGGGGCGGCCGAGCAGTACTTC. As protein: CASSILGTGAAEQYF.

This chain links TRBV27 with TRBJ1-6; D not certain. CDR1 is MNHEY and CDR2 is SMNVEV in the germline V gene (reference sequence). Trimming took off 2 bases at V and 8 bases at J, with 13 bases between the two ends. The CDR3 runs 15 residues. The chain's CDR3 is CASSLVKGGDSPLHF. The CDR3 region has the DNA TGTGCCAGCAGTTTAGTAAAGGGAGGTGATTCACCCCTCCACTTT.